These T cell receptor beta chains were read from a single sample in a study of molecular identifiers for immune sequencing clone quantification. TCRdb reprocessed the PCR reads with MiXCR, giving one entry per CDR3 protein. The table includes roughly 97,000 distinct CDR3 sequences, roughly 26% detected once. Sequencing was done on a sample of naive CD8+ T cells from blood, with Jurkat cell RNA spiked in. These receptors were collected from a human donor in good health. Some libraries in this study had Jurkat cell RNA spiked in. Each CDR3 is given with its conserved first and last residue. A D gene is named only where the DNA matches it firmly. Clone size is not always given. Where it is, it says once, few, many or a class for expanded clones.

j_call	v_call	d_call	clone_size	cdr3_nt	cdr3_aa
TRBJ2-7	TRBV7-2	TRBD1	many	TGTGCCAGCAGCCTTAGCGACAGGGGAGACGAGCAGTACTTC	CASSLSDRGDEQYF
TRBJ2-6	TRBV7-8	NA	many	TGTGCCAGCAGCTTAGTCGGAGGACAGAGATCTGGGGCCAACGTCCTGACTTTC	CASSLVGGQRSGANVLTF
TRBJ1-1	TRBV6-2/TRBV6-3	NA	many	TGTGCCAGCAGTTACTCCCCCCTCGAAAGGGGGGGCACTGAAGCTTTCTTT	CASSYSPLERGGTEAFF
TRBJ2-3	TRBV6-2/TRBV6-3	NA	many	TGTGCCAGCAGTTACTCGAGGGGGCGCGGGACCACAGATACGCAGTATTTT	CASSYSRGRGTTDTQYF
TRBJ2-7	TRBV27	TRBD2	few	TGTGCCAGCAGGGGACTAGCGGGAGGAGACGAGCAGTACTTC	CASRGLAGGDEQYF
TRBJ2-5	TRBV20-1	TRBD2	few	TGCAGTGCTAGAGATCTGAACGGGGGGGTAGAGACCCAGTACTTC	CSARDLNGGVETQYF
TRBJ2-3	TRBV19	NA	many	TGTGCCAGTAGCCACAGGATAACAGATACGCAGTATTTT	CASSHRITDTQYF
TRBJ2-7	TRBV19	TRBD2	NA	TGTGCCAGTAGCATCGGGACTAGCGGGGGCTACGAGCAGTACTTC	CASSIGTSGGYEQYF
TRBJ1-5	TRBV4-1	NA	many	TGCGCCAGCAGCCAAGCGGCGAATAGCAATCAGCCCCAGCATTTT	CASSQAANSNQPQHF
TRBJ2-3	TRBV5-8	TRBD1	many	TGTGCCAGCAGCGCAGGACAGGGGGCAGGGACAGATACGCAGTATTTT	CASSAGQGAGTDTQYF
TRBJ2-7	TRBV12-3/TRBV12-4	NA	many	TGTGCCAGCAGCTATACGAAGAACGAGCAGTACTTC	CASSYTKNEQYF
TRBJ1-5	TRBV19	NA	many	TGTGCCAGTACCCCCGGGACCCGTGGTTTGGAGCCCCAGCATTTT	CASTPGTRGLEPQHF
TRBJ2-1	TRBV14	NA	NA	TGCGCCAGCAGCCTGCCCAGGCCCAAAAGGAATGAGCGGTTCTTC	CASSLPRPKRNERFF
TRBJ2-7	TRBV27	NA	few	TGTGCCAGCAGTTACTCGGGGGCCCGGATCTCCTACGAGCAGTACTTC	CASSYSGARISYEQYF
TRBJ2-3	TRBV2	NA	many	TGTGCCAGCAGTGGGGGAGGAGGATGGGAAACAGATACGCAGTATTTT	CASSGGGGWETDTQYF
TRBJ2-7	TRBV20-1	NA	many	TGCAGTGCTAGGCAACAGGCCTACGAGCAGTACTTC	CSARQQAYEQYF
TRBJ2-5	TRBV20-1	NA	few	TGCAGTGCAAGAATAAGTCCGGAAGAGACCCAGTACTTC	CSARISPEETQYF
TRBJ1-6	TRBV5-1	TRBD1	few	TGCGCCAGCAGCTTGCTGACAGGGAATCCACCCCTCCACTTT	CASSLLTGNPPLHF
TRBJ2-1	TRBV6-2/TRBV6-3	TRBD1	many	TGTGCCAGCAGTTACACAACAGGGGCCCACTACAATGAGCAGTTCTTC	CASSYTTGAHYNEQFF
TRBJ2-1	TRBV6-5	NA	NA	TGTGCCAGCAGTTCCTCGGGGTCCCTCAATGAGCAGTTCTTC	CASSSSGSLNEQFF
TRBJ2-7	TRBV30	NA	many	TGTGCCTGGTCCGGGGCTTCCTACGAGCAGTACTTC	CAWSGASYEQYF
TRBJ2-1	TRBV15	NA	many	TGTGCCACCAGCAGGTGGCGGACCCCGGGCGATGAGCAGTTCTTC	CATSRWRTPGDEQFF
TRBJ2-3	TRBV12-3/TRBV12-4	NA	many	TGTGCCAGCAGGGTGGGGGGATTTCTAGGGGATACGCAGTATTTT	CASRVGGFLGDTQYF
TRBJ2-3	TRBV11-2	TRBD1	many	TGTGCCAGCAGCTTAGGAGGGGGCCCTAGCACAGATACGCAGTATTTT	CASSLGGGPSTDTQYF
TRBJ2-7	TRBV5-5	TRBD2	many	TGTGCCAGCAGCTTGGATCGACTAGCGGGGTCACCCTACGAGCAGTACTTC	CASSLDRLAGSPYEQYF
TRBJ2-1	TRBV18	NA	few	TGTGCCAGCTCACCACCGTTACTAGATGAGCAGTTCTTC	CASSPPLLDEQFF
TRBJ2-5	TRBV7-9	NA	many	TGTGCCAGCAGCTTAGCGCCCCAGAAGTACCAAGAGACCCAGTACTTC	CASSLAPQKYQETQYF
TRBJ2-5	TRBV7-6	TRBD2	few	TGTGCCAGCAGCGTTAGCGGGAGGTACCAAGAGACCCAGTACTTC	CASSVSGRYQETQYF
TRBJ1-1	TRBV3-1	NA	many	TGTGCCAGCAGCCAAGATATGTACAACACTGAAGCTTTCTTT	CASSQDMYNTEAFF
TRBJ1-2	TRBV15	NA	few	TGTGCCACCAGCAGAGATAGGACGGCAGCCGACTATGGCTACACCTTC	CATSRDRTAADYGYTF
TRBJ2-7	TRBV2	TRBD2	NA	TGTGCCAGCAGTGAGGGGGGGACTACCTACGAGCAGTACTTC	CASSEGGTTYEQYF
TRBJ1-4	TRBV6-5	NA	NA	TGTGCCAGCAGGACAATCAGGGCTATTAATGAAAAACTGTTTTTT	CASRTIRAINEKLFF
TRBJ2-5	TRBV25-1	NA	many	TGTGCCAGCAGTGATTTGGGCCCAACGGAGACCCAGTACTTC	CASSDLGPTETQYF
TRBJ2-5	TRBV7-2	NA	NA	TGTGCCAGCAGCCTTACCTCGCCCCGAGAGACCCAGTACTTC	CASSLTSPRETQYF
TRBJ2-7	TRBV27	NA	medium-sized	TGTGCCAGCAGCCCCGGACTCAGCTACGAGCAGTACTTC	CASSPGLSYEQYF
TRBJ2-3	TRBV19	NA	many	TGTGCCAGTAGTGAGACAGGGAGGAGCACAGATACGCAGTATTTT	CASSETGRSTDTQYF
TRBJ2-5	TRBV13	NA	many	TGTGCCAGCAGCTCCGCCGGGCAGGACCAAGAGACCCAGTACTTC	CASSSAGQDQETQYF
TRBJ1-4	TRBV6-5	TRBD1	many	TGTGCCAGCAGTCTACAGGGGGTTAATGAAAAACTGTTTTTT	CASSLQGVNEKLFF
TRBJ2-7	TRBV20-1	NA	many	TGCAGTGCTAGAAGTGCAGGGAGCTCCTACGAGCAGTACTTC	CSARSAGSSYEQYF
TRBJ2-1	TRBV4-3	TRBD2	many	TGCGCCAGCAGCCAAGATAGGACTAGCGGGAGGTACAATGAGCAGTTCTTC	CASSQDRTSGRYNEQFF
TRBJ2-7	TRBV27	NA	many	TGTGCCAGCAGTTTCCGGGACCGAGTCTACGAGCAGTACTTC	CASSFRDRVYEQYF
TRBJ2-1	TRBV20-1	TRBD2	NA	TGCAGTGCTGGGGGGACTAGCGGCTACAATGAGCAGTTCTTC	CSAGGTSGYNEQFF
TRBJ1-5	TRBV20-1	NA	many	TGCAGTGTTCCGTCCCGCCATCAGCCCCAGCATTTT	CSVPSRHQPQHF
TRBJ2-7	TRBV6-6	TRBD1	many	TGTGCCGGGGGGCAGGGGGCCCACGAGCAGTACTTC	CAGGQGAHEQYF
TRBJ2-5	TRBV5-1	NA	many	TGCGCCAGCAGCTTGGCGTCCGACCGCGGGGAGACCCAGTACTTC	CASSLASDRGETQYF
TRBJ2-7	TRBV27	TRBD1	many	TGTGCCAGCAGTTACAGGACAGGGTACGAGCAGTACTTC	CASSYRTGYEQYF